Shown below are 18 T cell receptor beta chains from a single sample sequenced in a study of shared clonotypes between healthy human individuals (dated by TCRdb to 2020 to 2021). The library came from the immunoSEQ multiplex PCR assay. The immuneACCESS repertoire file appears here via TCRdb, limited to in-frame rearrangements. These files lack a portion of the clones; in checked studies, under half of the deficit traces to unresolved V genes, and the cause of the others is not known. Here the sample has around 700,000 clones; roughly 78% occur a single time. The top ten constitute around 1.8% of the sample. The sequencing input was memory CD4+ T cells sorted from blood. The sample's cell subset or site label, in plain terms: CD45RA-negative fraction. The receptors were sampled from a woman aged 30 to 39 in good health.

The chain uses TRBV5-1 and TRBJ2-2; D gene unclear. The length of the CDR3 is 13 residues. Trimming removed 3 bases from V and 3 bases from J, with 6 bases in between. Germline V gene sequence: CDR1 SGHRS, CDR2 YFSETQ. The CDR3 here is CASSSSDTGELFF. Written as DNA, the CDR3 is TGCGCCAGCAGCTCGTCGGACACCGGGGAGCTGTTTTTT.

This clone was observed once. The rearrangement uses TRBV10-1 and TRBJ2-3; no reliable D call. Germline V gene lookup returns CDR1 WNHNN and CDR2 SYGVQD (reference sequence). Deletions cut 0 bases from V and 3 bases from J, with 16 bases between. The CDR3 length is 17 residues. The CDR3 DNA reads as TGCGCCAGCAGTGAGTCTCGTCTAGGAAGGTGGACAGATACGCAGTATTTT. It specifies CASSESRLGRWTDTQYF.

The table lists this clone with a count of one. The chain recombines TRBV5-1 with TRBJ1-5; D is possibly TRBD1 (6 bases). V lost 4 bases and J lost 3, with 11 bases in between. CDR3 length equals 14 residues. Germline CDR1 reads SGHRS; CDR2 reads YFSETQ. The chain's CDR3 is CASSVDSLNQPQHF. The CDR3 DNA follows: TGCGCCAGCAGCGTGGACAGTCTCAATCAGCCCCAGCATTTT.

The rearrangement uses TRBV10-2 and TRBJ2-7; 12 nucleotides line up with TRBD2. The CDR3 totals 15 residues. The germline V gene has CDR1 WSHSY and CDR2 SAAADI. V trimming: 6 bases; J trimming: 1 base; junction bases outside the gene matches: 4. This CDR3 is CASRPGLAGSYEQYF. The CDR3 bases are TGCGCCAGCAGACCCGGACTAGCGGGATCCTACGAGCAGTACTTC.

This clone occurred a few times. The V gene is TRBV18, the J gene TRBJ2-1; a possible D gene is TRBD2 (5 bases). Between the trimmed V and J ends, which lost 1 base and 7 bases, there was a span of 14 bases. CDR3 length: 15 residues. Germline CDR1 is KGHSH and CDR2 is LQKENI. CDR3 in DNA: TGTGCCAGCTCACCACGGGTGAGGGTTGGAAATGAGCAGTTCTTC. Translated: CASSPRVRVGNEQFF.

V usage is TRBV6-4 and J usage is TRBJ2-1; D gene ambiguous. The CDR3 spans 15 residues. CDR1 MRHNA and CDR2 SNTAGT come from the germline V gene. Deletions cut 8 bases from V and 4 bases from J, with 18 bases between. The CDR3: CASSPGRVEYNEQFF. The CDR3 nucleotides read TGTGCCAGCTCCCCTGGTAGGGTGGAATACAATGAGCAGTTCTTC.

The chain links TRBV19 to TRBJ2-5, with D possibly TRBD2 on 6 matching bases. V was cut by 5 bases and J by 5 bases, with 12 bases left in between. Germline assignment: CDR1 LNHDA and CDR2 SQIVND (reference sequence). The CDR3 is 13 residues long. The CDR3, as DNA: TGTGCCAGTAGTTTGCGGGGCCGGGAGACCCAGTACTTC. Protein product: CASSLRGRETQYF.

This clone was seen a few times. The chain combines TRBV11-2 with TRBJ2-2, with unresolved D. Germline-derived CDR1 and CDR2 are SGHAT and FQNNGV. This CDR3 comprises 14 residues. Trimming cost V 5 bases and J 1 base, with 8 bases left between them. In DNA form, the CDR3 reads TGTGCCAGCAGCCCAGACCAGAACACCGGGGAGCTGTTTTTT. This gives the protein CASSPDQNTGELFF.

This clone was counted ten times or more. One end of the junction varies from germline; a read error may be responsible. This chain uses TRBV11-3 with TRBJ2-1, with D perhaps TRBD2 (6 bases). The CDR3 is 12 residues long. Germline assignment: CDR1 SGHNT and CDR2 YENEEA. CDR3 region: CASSSAGTPQIF. The DNA for the CDR3 is TGTGCCAGCAGCTCGGCCGGGACTCCCCAGATCTTC.

CDR3 amino acids: CASSTGVYQPQHF. The DNA of the CDR3 is TGTGCCAGTAGTACCGGGGTCTACCAGCCCCAGCATTTT. V is TRBV19 and J is TRBJ1-5; no clear D gene. The ends were cut back, 4 bases at V and 7 bases at J, with 11 bases in the middle. The CDR3 spans 13 residues. Looked up from germline, CDR1 is LNHDA and CDR2 is SQIVND (reference sequence).

J is TRBJ2-1 and V is TRBV5-4; TRBD1 is a possible D gene (6 bases). Trimming took 0 bases from V and 9 from J, leaving 10 bases between them. Germline values: CDR1 SGHNT, CDR2 YYREEE (reference sequence). CDR3 length: 13 amino acids. Written as DNA, the CDR3 is TGTGCCAGCAGCTTGGGGACAGAGAGTGAGCAGTTCTTC. It yields the protein CASSLGTESEQFF.

The chain carries TRBV15 and TRBJ2-1; 10 bases are a match to TRBD2. The CDR3 totals 17 residues. V shed 0 bases and J 5 bases; nucleotides not matched to a gene: 7. In germline, CDR1 is LNHNV, CDR2 YYDKDF (reference sequence). CDR3 loop: CATSRDRASGRDNEQFF. In nucleotides, the CDR3 is TGTGCCACCAGCAGAGATCGGGCTAGCGGGAGAGACAATGAGCAGTTCTTC. The whole variable domain, remainder taken from reference TRBV15 and TRBJ2-1, is DAMVIQNPRYQVTQFGKPVTLSCSQTLNHNVMYWYQQKSSQAPKLLFHYYDKDFNNEADTPDNFQSRRPNTSFCFLDIRSPGLGDTAMYLCATSRDRASGRDNEQFFGPGTRLTVL.

This clone was recorded a few times. The V and J genes are TRBV5-1 and TRBJ2-3; D is uncertain. With 2 bases removed from V and 2 bases from J, the gap between germline ends came to 12 bases. The CDR3 contains 15 residues. The germline V gene has CDR1 SGHRS and CDR2 YFSETQ. The CDR3 DNA reads as TGCGCCAGCAGCTTCGGAAACTCCTACACAGATACGCAGTATTTT. It specifies CASSFGNSYTDTQYF.

The rearrangement joins TRBV7-6 to TRBJ1-4; tentative D call: TRBD1 (6 bases). This CDR3 has 16 amino acids. Trimming removed 5 bases at V and 6 bases at J, with 19 bases between. Germline CDR1 SGHVS, CDR2 FNYEAQ. The CDR3 here is CASSRQAGANDEKLFF. The CDR3 bases are TGTGCCAGCAGCCGGCAGGCGGGGGCAAATGATGAAAAACTGTTTTTT.

The V and J genes are TRBV5-6 and TRBJ1-4, with D possibly being TRBD1 (5 bases). The CDR3 runs to 16 residues. V was shortened by 4 bases and J by 11 bases, with 24 bases between the two germline ends. The V gene's germline CDR1 is SGHDT and CDR2 YYEEEE. The CDR3 DNA sequence: TGTGCCAGCAGCGCTACAAAGACAGAAACCAACGGGAAACTGTTTTTT. Translation: CASSATKTETNGKLFF.

J is TRBJ1-1 and V is TRBV7-6; D remains ambiguous. Germline assignment: CDR1 SGHVS and CDR2 FNYEAQ. V dropped 1 base and J dropped 1 base, with 7 bases sitting between them. The CDR3 is 14 amino acids. The CDR3 nucleotides read TGTGCCAGCAGCTTAGGGCCCGGGAACACTGAAGCTTTCTTT. This encodes CASSLGPGNTEAFF. Full variable domain (missing parts from reference TRBV7-6 and TRBJ1-1): GAGVSQSPRYKVTKRGQDVALRCDPISGHVSLYWYRQALGQGPEFLTYFNYEAQQDKSGLPNDRFSAERPEGSISTLTIQRTEQRDSAMYRCASSLGPGNTEAFFGQGTRLTVV.

This chain joins TRBV5-1 and TRBJ2-1, with D perhaps matching TRBD2 (5 bases). The CDR3 runs 14 residues. V lost 4 bases to trimming and J lost 10 bases, with 18 bases between them. Per the germline V gene, CDR1 is SGHRS and CDR2 is YFSETQ. CDR3 region: CASSISQLVREQFF. The CDR3 nucleotides read TGCGCCAGCAGCATCTCGCAACTAGTTAGAGAGCAGTTCTTC.

This clone was observed a single time. This chain connects TRBV15 to TRBJ2-1; D perhaps matches TRBD1 (5 bases). This CDR3 is built from 13 residues. The V and J ends lost 3 bases and 10 bases respectively, with 13 bases between them. The germline CDR1 and CDR2 sequences are LNHNV and YYDKDF (reference sequence). In DNA, the CDR3 is TGTGCCACCAGCAGGGGGCCGGCGGAAGAGCAGTTCTTC. This encodes CATSRGPAEEQFF.